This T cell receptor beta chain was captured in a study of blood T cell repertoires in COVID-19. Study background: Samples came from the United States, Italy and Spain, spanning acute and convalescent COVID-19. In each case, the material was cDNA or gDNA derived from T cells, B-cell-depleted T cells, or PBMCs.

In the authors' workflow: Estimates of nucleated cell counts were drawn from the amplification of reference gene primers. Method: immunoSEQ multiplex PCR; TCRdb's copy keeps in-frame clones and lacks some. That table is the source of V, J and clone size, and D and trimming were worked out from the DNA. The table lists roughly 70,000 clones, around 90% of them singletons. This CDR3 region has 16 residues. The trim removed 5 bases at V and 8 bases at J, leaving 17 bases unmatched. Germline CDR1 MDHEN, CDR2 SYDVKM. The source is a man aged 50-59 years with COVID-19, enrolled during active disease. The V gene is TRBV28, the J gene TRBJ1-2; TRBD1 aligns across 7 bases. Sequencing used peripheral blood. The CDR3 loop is CASSPPTRTGPLGYTF. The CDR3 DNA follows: TGTGCCAGCAGTCCACCGACTCGGACAGGCCCCTTGGGCTACACCTTC.